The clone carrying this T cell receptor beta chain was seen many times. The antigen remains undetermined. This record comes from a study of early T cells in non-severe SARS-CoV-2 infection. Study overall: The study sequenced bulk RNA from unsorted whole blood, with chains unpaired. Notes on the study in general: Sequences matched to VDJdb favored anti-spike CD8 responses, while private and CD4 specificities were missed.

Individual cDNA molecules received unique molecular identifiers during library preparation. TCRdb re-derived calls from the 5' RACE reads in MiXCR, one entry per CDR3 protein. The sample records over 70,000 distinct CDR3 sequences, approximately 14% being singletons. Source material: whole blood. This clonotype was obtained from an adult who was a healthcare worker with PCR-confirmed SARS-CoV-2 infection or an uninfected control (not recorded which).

CDR3 DNA sequence: TGTGCCAGCAGCAGAGACGGGACTAGATTAACGGAGACCCAGTACTTC. Translating it yields CASSRDGTRLTETQYF. The rearrangement uses TRBV5-6 and TRBJ2-5, with 8 bases that match TRBD2. This CDR3 has 16 amino acids. The V gene's germline CDR1 is SGHDT and CDR2 YYEEEE. The junction had 13 bases not matched to a gene; V was cut back by 4 bases and J by 5 bases.